One and the same sample provided the 10 T cell receptor beta chains below, sequenced in a study of blood T cell repertoires in COVID-19. The data were produced by immunoSEQ multiplex PCR, yet TCRdb's version contains in-frame clones alone and is incomplete. The data hold tens of thousands of clones, with approximately 86% observed a single time. The sample comprised peripheral blood. These receptors were collected from a man in his fifties with active or convalescent COVID-19.

The chain has TRBV6-5 and TRBJ1-4, with a possible D match to TRBD1 (5 bases). V shed 0 bases and J shed 4 bases, with 9 bases lying between them. Germline CDR1 and CDR2: MNHEY and SVGAGI. The CDR3 is 15 amino acids. CDR3 protein: CASSYSGRGNEKLFF. In DNA, the CDR3 is TGTGCCAGCAGTTACTCGGGGAGGGGTAATGAAAAACTGTTTTTT.

The rearrangement joins TRBV14 to TRBJ1-4; D gene uncertain. The ends were cut back, 1 base at V and 0 bases at J, with 12 bases in the middle. CDR3 length: 17 amino acids. Germline V CDR1 and CDR2: SGHDN, FVKESK. The CDR3 sequence: CASSQGIWETTNEKLFF. The CDR3 nucleotides are TGTGCCAGCAGCCAAGGAATATGGGAGACAACTAATGAAAAACTGTTTTTT.

On this clone: Other DNA variants within this sample encode the same CDR3. The chain has TRBV12-3 or TRBV12-4 and TRBJ1-5; tentatively, D is TRBD1 (6 bases). The V gene lost 3 bases and the J gene lost 4 bases, with 7 bases spanning the gap. This CDR3 comprises 13 residues. CDR3 coding DNA: TGTGCCAGCAGTTTTGGGACAAATCAGCCCCAGCATTTT. This gives the protein CASSFGTNQPQHF.

The chain employs TRBV7-2 and TRBJ1-1, with TRBD1 matching over 8 bases. The CDR3 spans 15 residues. In germline, CDR1 is SGHTA, CDR2 FQGNSA. The trim removed 5 bases at V and 11 bases at J, leaving 16 bases unmatched. The CDR3, as DNA: TGTGCCAGCAGCCCTGGACAGGGTTATCCCCCCCAGGCTTTCTTT. Its protein product is CASSPGQGYPPQAFF. Drawing the rest from reference TRBV7-2 and TRBJ1-1, the complete variable domain is GAGVSQSPSNKVTEKGKDVELRCDPISGHTALYWYRQSLGQGLEFLIYFQGNSAPDKSGLPSDRFSAERTGGSVSTLTIQRTQQEDSAVYLCASSPGQGYPPQAFFGQGTRLTVV.

The chain recombines TRBV20-1 with TRBJ2-3; D unclear. This CDR3 region has 12 residues. Germline V CDR1 and CDR2: DFQATT, SNEGSKA (reference sequence). V lost 3 bases, J lost 3 bases, and 7 bases lay in between. CDR3 protein: CSASIQTDTQYF. DNA of the CDR3: TGCAGTGCTAGTATCCAGACAGATACGCAGTATTTT.

The table lists this clone with a few counts. The chain joins TRBV4-3 to TRBJ1-5, with unresolved D. V dropped 0 bases and J dropped 6 bases, with 6 bases sitting between them. Germline V gene sequence: CDR1 LGHNA, CDR2 YSLEER. The CDR3 covers 13 residues. The CDR3 DNA reads TGCGCCAGCAGCCAAGATCCCCGTCAGCCCCAGCATTTT. It specifies CASSQDPRQPQHF.

This chain connects TRBV5-5 to TRBJ2-2; TRBD1 matches 8 bases. The V segment lost 3 bases and the J segment 4 bases; nucleotides outside the gene matches: 8. CDR3 length: 16 amino acids. The germline gives CDR1 SGHKS, CDR2 YYEKEE (reference sequence). The CDR3 DNA follows: TGTGCCAGCAGCTCTTCTCCCCAGGGGGCCACCGGGGAGCTGTTTTTT. Translation gives CASSSSPQGATGELFF.

The CDR3 nucleotides read TGTGCCAGCAGCTTTTTAGCGGGGGGCCGGGGTGAGCAGTTCTTC. This sequence encodes CASSFLAGGRGEQFF. V and J are TRBV7-2 and TRBJ2-1; TRBD2 agrees at 10 bases. V gave up 3 bases and J gave up 9 bases; unmatched junction bases: 8. CDR1 SGHTA and CDR2 FQGNSA come from the germline V gene. This CDR3 region has 15 residues.

This chain links TRBV19 with TRBJ2-1; TRBD1 matches 7 bases. V trimming: 6 bases; J trimming: 1 base; junction bases outside the gene matches: 6. Germline lookup yields CDR1 LNHDA and CDR2 SQIVND (reference sequence). CDR3 length equals 15 residues. CDR3 residues: CASRRTGVSYNEQFF. The CDR3 DNA reads as TGTGCCAGTAGACGTACAGGGGTGTCCTACAATGAGCAGTTCTTC.

The rearrangement joins TRBV19 to TRBJ2-5, with 8 positions matching TRBD2. Trimming at V came to 8 bases and at J to 3 bases, leaving 5 bases not matched to a gene. The CDR3 is made up of 13 amino acids. Germline V gives CDR1 LNHDA, CDR2 SQIVND (reference sequence). CDR3 nucleotide sequence: TGTGCCAGTTCTCGGGGGGGAGAAGAGACCCAGTACTTC. This gives the protein CASSRGGEETQYF. The entire variable domain, with the rest obtained from reference TRBV19 and TRBJ2-5, is as follows: DGGITQSPKYLFRKEGQNVTLSCEQNLNHDAMYWYRQDPGQGLRLIYYSQIVNDFQKGDIAEGYSVSREKKESFPLTVTSAQKNPTAFYLCASSRGGEETQYFGPGTRLLVL.